Presented here are 32 T cell receptor beta chains from one specimen sequenced in a study of blood T cell repertoires in COVID-19. The repertoire was sequenced with immunoSEQ multiplex PCR; TCRdb's copy has only in-frame clones and lacks some. The sample lists 70,000 or so clones, over 65% occurring once. The sample consisted of peripheral blood. These receptors were taken from a human donor in a cohort sampled during active COVID-19.

The V and J genes are TRBV6-2 or TRBV6-3 and TRBJ2-7; 7 nucleotides align to TRBD2. Trimming cost V 5 bases and J 4 bases; bases outside gene matches: 17. CDR1 and CDR2 from the germline V gene are MNHEY and SVGEGT. There are 17 residues in the CDR3. The chain's CDR3 is CASSQEVSGTTRYEQYF. In DNA form, the CDR3 reads TGTGCCAGCAGTCAAGAGGTCAGCGGGACCACCAGATACGAGCAGTACTTC.

This chain connects TRBV7-9 to TRBJ2-7, with TRBD2 identical over 7 bases. CDR1 is SEHNR and CDR2 is FQNEAQ in the germline V gene (reference sequence). V was clipped by 5 bases and J by 2 bases; unmatched bases: 6. CDR3 size: 14 residues. The CDR3 reads CASSPSGSAYEQYF. The CDR3 bases are TGTGCCAGCAGCCCTAGCGGTAGTGCCTACGAGCAGTACTTC. Using reference TRBV7-9 and TRBJ2-7 for the parts outside the CDR3, the full variable domain is DTGVSQNPRHKITKRGQNVTFRCDPISEHNRLYWYRQTLGQGPEFLTYFQNEAQLEKSRLLSDRFSAERPKGSFSTLEIQRTEQGDSAMYLCASSPSGSAYEQYFGPGTRLTVT.

The chain has TRBV7-2 and TRBJ2-7; D is uncertain. The CDR3 has 12 residues. The V gene lost 2 bases and the J gene lost 2 bases, with 4 bases spanning the gap. Germline V lookup: CDR1 SGHTA, CDR2 FQGNSA. CDR3 sequence reads: CASSLHTYEQYF. In nucleotides, the CDR3 is TGTGCCAGCAGCTTACACACCTACGAGCAGTACTTC.

On this clone: One end of the junction is discordant with germline, which a read error may explain. The J gene is TRBJ1-1, the V gene TRBV18; weak D call: TRBD1 (5 bases). The CDR3 length is 15 residues. Per the germline V gene, CDR1 is KGHSH and CDR2 is LQKENI. CDR3 sequence reads: CASSPSGRGNAEAFF. The CDR3 DNA is TGTGCCAGCTCACCGTCCGGACGGGGGAACGCTGAAGCTTTCTTT.

This sequence joins TRBV3-1 (or the pseudogene TRBV3-2) and TRBJ1-2; D is uncertain. From germline, CDR1 is LGHDT and CDR2 YNNKEL (reference sequence). V dropped 2 bases and J dropped 5 bases, with 3 bases sitting between them. CDR3 length: 11 amino acids. The CDR3 bases are TGTGCCAGCAGCCAATCATATGGCTACACCTTC. Translation gives CASSQSYGYTF.

This clone is a singleton in its sample. The chain uses TRBV28 and TRBJ2-7, with TRBD2 identical over 10 bases. V lost 4 bases and J lost 4; bases outside the gene matches: 10. The germline V gene encodes CDR1 MDHEN and CDR2 SYDVKM. CDR3 length: 16 residues. The CDR3 sequence is CASSSFSGGLNYEQYF. For the CDR3, the DNA is TGTGCCAGCAGTTCCTTTAGCGGGGGGCTCAATTACGAGCAGTACTTC.

The V and J genes are TRBV7-2 and TRBJ2-7; D is ambiguous. The CDR3 is 15 residues long. Germline CDR1 and CDR2: SGHTA and FQGNSA. The germline V and J ends were trimmed by 1 base and 2 bases, with 12 bases remaining between them. CDR3 nucleotide sequence: TGTGCCAGCAGCTTAGGGGCAACCTCCCCCTACGAGCAGTACTTC. Amino acids: CASSLGATSPYEQYF.

The rearrangement uses TRBV5-1 and TRBJ2-5; D is uncertain. Trimming cost V 7 bases and J 1 base, with 11 bases left between them. Germline CDR1 reads SGHRS; CDR2 reads YFSETQ. The CDR3 is 13 amino acids. CDR3 region: CASHLPGQETQYF. The CDR3 nucleotides are TGCGCCAGCCACCTTCCGGGCCAAGAGACCCAGTACTTC.

V is TRBV7-2 and J is TRBJ1-4, with D possibly TRBD1 on 5 matching bases. The V and J ends lost 2 bases and 4 bases respectively, with 17 bases between them. This CDR3 has 17 amino acids. Germline CDR1 and CDR2: SGHTA and FQGNSA. CDR3 residues: CASSLYPQGGSNEKLFF. The DNA of the CDR3 is TGTGCCAGCAGCTTATATCCCCAGGGAGGTAGTAATGAAAAACTGTTTTTT.

This chain connects TRBV6-1 to TRBJ2-6; possibly TRBD1 for D (6 bases). Germline V gene lookup returns CDR1 MNHNS and CDR2 SASEGT. V lost 3 bases to trimming and J lost 2 bases, with 17 bases between them. The CDR3 is made up of 18 amino acids. The CDR3 DNA reads as TGTGCCAGCAGTGACCCCAGGGGAACCCTGCCTGGGGCCAACGTCCTGACTTTC. Protein sequence: CASSDPRGTLPGANVLTF.

This clone was seen only once. The chain uses TRBV7-2 and TRBJ2-2; 9 nucleotides match TRBD1. V trimming: 5 bases; J trimming: 7 bases; junction bases outside the gene matches: 11. This CDR3 comprises 16 residues. Germline CDR1 and CDR2: SGHTA and FQGNSA. The chain's CDR3 is CASSPQGASFGGELFF. The DNA for the CDR3 is TGTGCCAGCAGCCCACAGGGGGCGAGTTTCGGCGGGGAGCTGTTTTTT.

This sequence joins TRBV11-2 and TRBJ2-7; tentative D call: TRBD1 (5 bases). The CDR3 extends over 14 amino acids. Looked up from germline, CDR1 is SGHAT and CDR2 is FQNNGV. The V end was cut by 4 bases, the J end by 3 bases, with 13 bases between. CDR3 sequence: CASSSLTAFYEQYF. The CDR3, as DNA: TGTGCCAGCAGCTCGCTGACAGCATTCTACGAGCAGTACTTC.

The gene calls are TRBV12-3 or TRBV12-4 and TRBJ2-7; D ambiguous. V dropped 2 bases and J dropped 1 base, with 3 bases sitting between them. The CDR3 consists of 12 residues. Here the CDR3 reads CASSLRSYEQYF. Written as DNA, the CDR3 is TGTGCCAGCAGTTTACGGTCCTACGAGCAGTACTTC.

The rearrangement uses TRBV2 and TRBJ2-2; 7 positions agree with TRBD1. Trimming at V came to 7 bases and at J to 5 bases, leaving 4 bases not matched to a gene. The CDR3 is 13 amino acids. Germline V lookup: CDR1 SNHLY, CDR2 FYNNEI. The DNA of the CDR3 is TGTGCCAGCAAACAGGGGTGGACCGGGGAGCTGTTTTTT. It codes for CASKQGWTGELFF.

V and J are TRBV3-1 (or the pseudogene TRBV3-2) and TRBJ2-3; no reliable D call. This CDR3 has 12 residues. Trimming cost V 4 bases and J 3 bases, with 5 bases left between them. Germline CDR1 LGHDT, CDR2 YNNKEL (reference sequence). Here the CDR3 reads CASSPYTDTQYF. The DNA of the CDR3 is TGTGCCAGCAGCCCCTATACAGATACGCAGTATTTT.

The chain links TRBV14 to TRBJ1-1; 8 bases match TRBD1. Germline lookup yields CDR1 SGHDN and CDR2 FVKESK. The CDR3 covers 13 residues. With V trimmed by 1 base and J by 9 bases, 4 bases remained unmatched. The CDR3 DNA sequence: TGTGCCAGCAGCCAAGGACAGGGGTCGAAAGCTTTCTTT. Its translation is CASSQGQGSKAFF.

This clone was counted only a few times. The CDR3 DNA reads as TGCAGCGTTGGCCAGGGCAAGACCGAGCAGTACTTC. This gives the protein CSVGQGKTEQYF. The J gene is TRBJ2-7, the V gene TRBV29-1; perhaps TRBD1 as D (5 bases). V was cut by 4 bases and J by 6 bases, with 13 bases left in between. From germline, CDR1 is SQVTM and CDR2 ANQGSEA. This CDR3 has 12 residues.

The V and J genes are TRBV20-1 and TRBJ2-5; D unclear. V lost 3 bases, J lost 5 bases, and 10 bases lay in between. Germline assignment: CDR1 DFQATT and CDR2 SNEGSKA (reference sequence). This CDR3 has 12 amino acids. Here the CDR3 reads CSASKAGETQYF. In DNA, the CDR3 is TGCAGTGCTAGTAAGGCCGGGGAGACCCAGTACTTC.

V and J are TRBV6-2 or TRBV6-3 and TRBJ1-6, with a weak D call TRBD1 (6 bases). The CDR3 is made up of 15 amino acids. Trimming removed 4 bases at V and 9 bases at J, with 16 bases between. Germline CDR1 is MNHEY and CDR2 is SVGEGT. CDR3 protein: CASSSELLGASPLHF. The CDR3 DNA reads TGTGCCAGCAGTTCCGAGCTATTGGGGGCTTCACCCCTCCACTTT.

CDR3: CASSGRTGVEYNEQFF. CDR3 DNA sequence: TGTGCCAGCAGCGGACGGACAGGGGTCGAATACAATGAGCAGTTCTTC. J is TRBJ2-1 and V is TRBV7-2; 9 nucleotides align to TRBD1. CDR1 and CDR2 from the germline V gene are SGHTA and FQGNSA. Trimming took 5 bases from V and 4 from J; bases not matched to a gene: 9. This CDR3 has 16 residues.

V usage is TRBV7-2 and J usage is TRBJ2-2; possibly TRBD2 for D (6 bases). Trimming pared 8 bases from V and 1 base from J, leaving 20 bases between. The germline CDR1 and CDR2 sequences are SGHTA and FQGNSA. This CDR3 has 17 residues. For the CDR3, the DNA is TGTGCCAGCGAACCGACTGGGGGGTTAGTGAACACCGGGGAGCTGTTTTTT. Encoded protein: CASEPTGGLVNTGELFF.

This clone was recorded a few times. In DNA form, the CDR3 reads TGTGCCAGCAGCCGGACAGGGAGTAATGAAAAACTGTTTTTT. This codes for CASSRTGSNEKLFF. V usage is TRBV5-6 and J usage is TRBJ1-4; 8 nucleotides agree with TRBD1. This CDR3 comprises 14 residues. V lost 4 bases to trimming and J lost 4 bases; unmatched junction nucleotides: 3. Germline V CDR1 and CDR2: SGHDT, YYEEEE.

This chain connects TRBV28 to TRBJ2-5, with D tentatively TRBD2 (6 bases). The CDR3 is 16 amino acids. Germline lookup yields CDR1 MDHEN and CDR2 SYDVKM. Trimming removed 0 bases at V and 4 bases at J, with 15 bases between. As DNA, the CDR3 is TGTGCCAGCAGTTTATGGACTGGGAGGTGGGGAGAGACCCAGTACTTC. It specifies CASSLWTGRWGETQYF.

The chain couples TRBV7-6 to TRBJ1-3, with 7 bases fitting TRBD1. Germline V CDR1 and CDR2: SGHVS, FNYEAQ. V shed 1 base, J shed 4 bases, and the junction held 4 bases outside the gene matches. This CDR3 comprises 15 residues. Here the CDR3 DNA reads TGTGCCAGCAGCTTAGGGCCGGGACAGGGAAACACCATATATTTT. Protein: CASSLGPGQGNTIYF. The full variable domain, completed using reference TRBV7-6 and TRBJ1-3, is GAGVSQSPRYKVTKRGQDVALRCDPISGHVSLYWYRQALGQGPEFLTYFNYEAQQDKSGLPNDRFSAERPEGSISTLTIQRTEQRDSAMYRCASSLGPGQGNTIYFGEGSWLTVV.

The chain is built from TRBV19 and TRBJ2-7; 8 bases align to TRBD2. V was pared by 0 bases and J by 0 bases, with 4 bases of the junction left unmatched. Germline V gene sequence: CDR1 LNHDA, CDR2 SQIVND (reference sequence). The CDR3 has 16 residues. CDR3 sequence (DNA): TGTGCCAGTAGTATAGATGCAGGGACTAGCTCCTACGAGCAGTACTTC. Its protein is CASSIDAGTSSYEQYF.

This chain uses TRBV3-1 (or the pseudogene TRBV3-2) with TRBJ2-5; the match to TRBD1 covers 8 bases. Trimming cost V 0 bases and J 1 base; bases outside gene matches: 7. CDR3 length equals 17 residues. CDR1 LGHDT and CDR2 YNNKEL come from the germline V gene (reference sequence). Here the CDR3 reads CASSQDRGQATQETQYF. CDR3 DNA: TGTGCCAGCAGCCAAGATAGGGGACAGGCGACCCAAGAGACCCAGTACTTC.

This clone is classed as medium-sized. The gene calls are TRBV18 and TRBJ2-1; 8 bases line up with TRBD2. This CDR3 comprises 15 residues. The germline V gene has CDR1 KGHSH and CDR2 LQKENI. With V trimmed by 3 bases and J by 5 bases, 6 bases remained unmatched. CDR3 bases: TGTGCCAGCTCACCCCCCCGGACTAGCCACAATGAGCAGTTCTTC. Protein product: CASSPPRTSHNEQFF.

The chain has TRBV20-1 and TRBJ2-1, with 8 bases aligning to TRBD1. The CDR3 loop spans 15 amino acids. J lost 4 bases, V lost 3 bases, and 8 bases had no gene match. Per the germline V gene, CDR1 is DFQATT and CDR2 is SNEGSKA (reference sequence). The CDR3 DNA is TGCAGTGCTAGTTGGGGGACAGGAGAATACAATGAGCAGTTCTTC. This translates into CSASWGTGEYNEQFF.

The rearrangement joins TRBV5-6 to TRBJ2-3; TRBD2 agrees at 11 bases. This CDR3 is built from 17 residues. The V gene end was trimmed by 0 bases and the J gene end by 3 bases; junction bases not matched to a gene: 6. The V gene's germline CDR1 is SGHDT and CDR2 YYEEEE. CDR3 sequence reads: CASSLGVSGRATDTQYF. In nucleotides, the CDR3 is TGTGCCAGCAGCTTGGGGGTTAGCGGGAGGGCGACAGATACGCAGTATTTT.

The chain uses TRBV5-1 and TRBJ2-1; a weak D match, TRBD1 (7 bases). Trimming took 0 bases from V and 7 from J, leaving 11 bases between them. Germline CDR1 is SGHRS and CDR2 is YFSETQ. The CDR3 is 14 residues long. The CDR3 coding sequence is TGCGCCAGCAGCTTGGAGACAGGGAGGAATGAGCAGTTCTTC. It yields the protein CASSLETGRNEQFF. Supplemented by reference TRBV5-1 and TRBJ2-1, the full variable domain reads KAGVTQTPRYLIKTRGQQVTLSCSPISGHRSVSWYQQTPGQGLQFLFEYFSETQRNKGNFPGRFSGRQFSNSRSEMNVSTLELGDSALYLCASSLETGRNEQFFGPGTRLTVL.

The chain employs TRBV3-1 (or the pseudogene TRBV3-2) and TRBJ2-2; 9 positions match TRBD2. The CDR3 covers 18 residues. With V trimmed by 1 base and J by 5 bases, 11 bases remained unmatched. CDR1 and CDR2 (germline): LGHDT, YNNKEL (reference sequence). The CDR3 bases are TGTGCCAGCAGCCAAGTCGGGGCTAGCGGGGTACGGACCGGGGAGCTGTTTTTT. Its translation is CASSQVGASGVRTGELFF.

The gene calls are TRBV9 and TRBJ2-3, with 9 bases identical to TRBD2. Germline-derived CDR1 and CDR2 are SGDLS and YYNGEE. This CDR3 region has 17 residues. V gave up 4 bases and J gave up 1 base; unmatched junction bases: 10. CDR3 amino acids: CASSTRRGGSRTDTQYF. CDR3 coding DNA: TGTGCCAGCAGCACCCGGCGGGGGGGGAGCCGCACAGATACGCAGTATTTT. The whole variable domain, filled in from reference TRBV9 and TRBJ2-3, reads DSGVTQTPKHLITATGQRVTLRCSPRSGDLSVYWYQQSLDQGLQFLIQYYNGEERAKGNILERFSAQQFPDLHSELNLSSLELGDSALYFCASSTRRGGSRTDTQYFGPGTRLTVL.